Each of the 30 T cell receptor delta chains below was sequenced from the same sample in a study of gamma-delta T cells after stem cell transplantation. TCRdb fed the RT-PCR reads into CATT to redo clone calling. Here the sample spans around 1,200 delta-chain clones, around 3.5% being singletons. Sequencing was done on a sample of gamma-delta T cells. These receptors came from a human donor. It is not recorded whose cells these are; they may come from a transplant donor.

Worth noting for this clone: TCRdb's listed protein matches a much larger clone and diverges from this DNA's translation at residue 11, likely through a read error; the protein shown comes from the DNA. This chain links TRDV2 with TRDJ1; 8 bases match TRDD3. The germline CDR1 and CDR2 sequences are GEAIGNYY and EKD. V lost 3 bases, J lost 3 bases, and 11 bases stayed unmatched. The CDR3 has 16 amino acids. CDR3 residues: CACDAMGIPYADKLIF. CDR3 in DNA: TGTGCCTGTGACGCGATGGGGATACCGTACGCCGATAAACTCATCTTT.

A note on this clone: A far larger clone is just one base off, so this is likely a read error. This sample includes further DNA sequences coding for the same CDR3. The chain recombines TRDV1 with TRDJ3, with D possibly TRDD3 on 5 matching bases. The CDR3 is made up of 16 amino acids. The germline gives CDR1 TSWWSYY, CDR2 QGS. Here the CDR3 reads CALGELRSWDTRQMFF. The DNA of the CDR3 is TGCGCTCTTGGGGAACTGCGGTCCTGGGACACCCGACAGATGTTTTTC.

For this clone: A far larger clone differs by one base, so this is likely a read error. The J gene is TRDJ1, the V gene TRDV2; tentatively, D is TRDD3 (5 bases). V was trimmed by 3 bases and J by 3 bases, leaving 19 bases between them. CDR1 and CDR2 (germline): GEAIGNYY, EKD. This CDR3 has 16 amino acids. The CDR3 coding sequence is TGTGCCTGTGACCCGGTGGGCATGGGGAGATCCGATAAACTCATCTTT. Amino acid sequence: CACDPVGMGRSDKLIF.

A few counts support this clone. The genes are TRDV2 and TRDJ1, with 11 bases matching TRDD3. The CDR3 loop spans 18 amino acids. J gave up 0 bases and V 2 bases, and 10 bases lay outside the gene matches. Germline V gene lookup returns CDR1 GEAIGNYY and CDR2 EKD. The CDR3 region has the DNA TGTGCCTGTGACAATATACTGGGGGATATGGGGGACACCGATAAACTCATCTTT. Its protein is CACDNILGDMGDTDKLIF.

This clone showed up just a few times. TCRdb's listed protein matches a much larger clone and diverges from this DNA's translation at residue 12, likely through a read error; the protein shown comes from the DNA. This chain links TRDV2 with TRDJ1; 12 nucleotides agree with TRDD3. CDR3 length: 17 residues. Unmatched junction bases numbered 8, after V lost 1 base and J lost 3 bases. CDR1 and CDR2 (germline): GEAIGNYY, EKD. As DNA, the CDR3 is TGTGCCTGTGACACGGTACTGGGGGATACTTACCCCGATAAACTCATCTTT. As protein: CACDTVLGDTYPDKLIF.

Note on this clone: The protein held in TCRdb is that of a much larger clone and does not match this DNA's translation at residue 8, likely because of a read error; the protein shown is translated from the DNA. Here the CDR3 DNA reads TGTGCCTGTGACACCTTAACCACCTTTAACCCCGGACACAATCCCAGTACTGGGGGCTCCGATAAACTCATCTTT. It encodes CACDTLTTFNPGHNPSTGGSDKLIF. The chain links TRDV2 to TRDJ1; TRDD3 matches 8 bases. Trimming removed 0 bases from V and 3 bases from J; junction bases left unmatched: 35. Germline lookup yields CDR1 GEAIGNYY and CDR2 EKD. The CDR3 runs to 25 residues.

This clone was seen a handful of times. A far larger clone lies a single base away; this is likely a read error. The chain joins TRDV2 to TRDJ3, with 9 bases lining up with TRDD3. Germline values: CDR1 GEAIGNYY, CDR2 EKD. The CDR3 loop spans 21 amino acids. Here the CDR3 DNA reads TGTGCCTGTGACTCTCCTCCTACTGGGGGACCAATCTCCTGGGACACCCGACGGATGTTTTTC. This encodes CACDSPPTGGPISWDTRRMFF.

In its sample, this clone was seen a few times. TCRdb pairs this DNA with a much larger clone's protein that differs at residue 17, likely a read error; the protein shown was translated from the DNA. The chain combines TRDV2 with TRDJ1; TRDD3 matches 9 bases. The CDR3 length is 18 residues. Germline V gene sequence: CDR1 GEAIGNYY, CDR2 EKD. The CDR3 protein is CACDTVYTGGDYTDKLTF. The CDR3 region has the DNA TGTGCCTGTGACACTGTCTATACTGGGGGAGATTACACCGATAAACTCACCTTT.

This clone was picked up a small number of times. This DNA's translation differs at residue 8 from TCRdb's protein, which comes from a much larger clone; a read error is likely, and the protein shown is translated from the DNA. The J gene is TRDJ3, the V gene TRDV2, with TRDD3 identical over 9 bases. Germline loops: CDR1 GEAIGNYY, CDR2 EKD. V gave up 0 bases and J gave up 0 bases; unmatched junction bases: 17. The CDR3 contains 23 residues. CDR3 nucleotide sequence: TGTGCCTGTGACACCGAGGGGGCTGGGGGATCGGTAAAGCACTCCTGGGACACCCGACAGATGTTTTTC. This gives the protein CACDTEGAGGSVKHSWDTRQMFF.

This clone was found a few times. The TCRdb protein, from a much larger clone, departs from this DNA's translation at residue 6, likely by read error; the protein shown derives from the DNA. The gene calls are TRDV2 and TRDJ1, with D hard to call. The CDR3 is 15 residues long. V was pared by 0 bases and J by 3 bases, with 13 bases between. Germline-derived CDR1 and CDR2 are GEAIGNYY and EKD. CDR3 in DNA: TGTGCCTGTGACACCATGGCGCAGCAGTCCGATAAACTCATCTTT. Its translation: CACDTMAQQSDKLIF.

This clone was detected only a few times. A far bigger clonotype differs at one base, so this is likely a read error. V gene TRDV2 combines with J gene TRDJ1, with TRDD3 matching 10 bases. This CDR3 spans 19 amino acids. The V gene's germline CDR1 is GEAIGNYY and CDR2 EKD. J was trimmed by 11 bases and V by 4 bases; bases with no gene match: 27. Written as DNA, the CDR3 is TGTGCCTGTGATCCCCTATCGGCACGGACTGGGGGATGCCAGGACCGGCTCATCTTT. Its protein product is CACDPLSARTGGCQDRLIF.

This clone appeared a few times. This chain uses TRDV2 with TRDJ1; 10 bases fit TRDD3. The CDR3 is made up of 16 amino acids. Germline-derived CDR1 and CDR2 are GEAIGNYY and EKD. V trimming: 1 base; J trimming: 2 bases; junction bases outside the gene matches: 6. The CDR3, as DNA: TGTGCCTGTGACACGGTACTGGGGGATCGAACCGATAAACTCATCTTT. Protein: CACDTVLGDRTDKLIF.

This clone is medium-sized in the sample. This likely came from a read error, as a far larger clone is one base away. The same CDR3 is also encoded by other DNA sequences in this sample. J is TRDJ1 and V is TRDV2, with 13 bases aligning to TRDD3. The CDR3 covers 16 residues. Germline CDR1 is GEAIGNYY and CDR2 is EKD. CDR3 sequence reads: CACDSVLGDTRVELIF. Written as DNA, the CDR3 is TGCGCCTGTGACTCCGTACTGGGGGATACGCGAGTGGAACTCATCTTT.

The rearrangement uses TRDV2 and TRDJ1; TRDD3 aligns across 10 bases. The ends lost 3 bases at V and 2 bases at J; junction bases unmatched: 5. Germline CDR1 is GEAIGNYY and CDR2 is EKD. The CDR3 is 15 amino acids. The CDR3 bases are TGTGCCTGTGACCCACTACTGGGGGATACCGATAAACTCATCTTT. This sequence encodes CACDPLLGDTDKLIF.

Notes on this clone: TCRdb assigns this DNA the protein of a much larger clone, which departs from its translation at residue 8; this likely reflects a read error, and the protein shown comes from translating the DNA. The chain links TRDV2 to TRDJ1, with 7 bases matching TRDD3. Losses at the gene ends were 4 bases for V and 0 bases for J; bases not matched to a gene: 10. Germline V lookup: CDR1 GEAIGNYY, CDR2 EKD. The CDR3 length is 16 residues. CDR3 bases: TGTGCCTGTGAGGCACTGGGGATAGAGGACACCGATAAACTCATCTTT. It translates to CACEALGIEDTDKLIF.

As regards this clone: At one end, the junction sequence differs from germline, possibly due to a read error. The same CDR3 can be traced to other DNA sequences in this sample. J is TRDJ3 and V is TRDV2; TRDD3 matches at 13 bases. The CDR3 sequence is 22 residues long. In germline, CDR1 is GEAIGNYY, CDR2 EKD. CDR3 sequence reads: CACDTGGLGDTGGSWDTRQMFF. The CDR3 nucleotides read TGTGCCTGTGACACCGGAGGACTGGGGGATACGGGCGGCTCCTGGGACACCCGACAAATGTTTTTC.

This clone was observed a handful of times. The protein TCRdb gives is from a much larger clone and does not agree with this DNA's translation at residue 11, likely a read error; the protein shown here comes from the DNA. V gene TRDV2 combines with J gene TRDJ1; the D call may be TRDD1 or TRDD3 (5 bases each). Trimming stripped 0 bases from V and 1 base from J, with 17 bases between. Germline V gene sequence: CDR1 GEAIGNYY, CDR2 EKD. The CDR3 consists of 17 residues. DNA for the CDR3: TGTGCCTGTGACACCGTTGGAATAGCCGGGGGCACCGATAAACTCATCTTT. Residues: CACDTVGIAGGTDKLIF.

A few counts support this clone. This likely traces to a read error, being one base from a far larger clone. The chain carries TRDV2 and TRDJ1; 7 bases map to TRDD3. This CDR3 region has 21 residues. The J segment lost 0 bases and the V segment lost 0 bases, leaving 21 bases of the junction unmatched. The germline CDR1 and CDR2 sequences are GEAIGNYY and EKD. CDR3 region: CACDTGFRSAGGRQYTDKLIF. CDR3 bases: TGTGCCTGTGACACCGGATTCCGGAGTGCTGGGGGCCGACAGTACACCGATAAACTCATCTTT.

Concerning this clone itself: The protein that TCRdb holds for this DNA derives from a much larger clone and differs from the translated DNA at residue 9, which likely indicates a read error; the protein shown here is translated from the DNA. This chain connects TRDV2 to TRDJ2; a weak D match, TRDD3 (5 bases). V lost 4 bases and J 8 bases, leaving 22 bases between the germline ends. Germline CDR1 and CDR2: GEAIGNYY and EKD. The CDR3 runs 16 residues. The CDR3 coding sequence is TGTGCCTGTGAGCAGGTGGGTACTGGAGATTGGGCACAACTCTTCTTT. Its translation: CACEQVGTGDWAQLFF.

Note on this clone: The TCRdb protein, from a much larger clone, departs from this DNA's translation at residue 8, likely by read error; the protein shown derives from the DNA. V and J are TRDV2 and TRDJ1; D might be TRDD3 (5 bases). CDR1 and CDR2 (germline): GEAIGNYY, EKD. The CDR3 contains 16 residues. V was clipped by 3 bases and J by 0 bases, with 16 bases between them. The CDR3 loop reads CACDPLLRDDTDKLIF. CDR3 DNA sequence: TGTGCCTGTGACCCACTACTGAGGGATGACACCGATAAACTCATCTTT.

In the case of this clone: Given a far larger clone just one base away, this is likely a sequencing read error. This rearrangement joins TRDV2 to TRDJ1; 8 bases are a match to TRDD3. The CDR3 has 21 residues. The germline gives CDR1 GEAIGNYY, CDR2 EKD. The CDR3 DNA sequence: TGTGCCCGTGACACCGGATTCCGGAGTACTGGGGGCCGACAGTACACCGATAAACTCATCTTT. It codes for CARDTGFRSTGGRQYTDKLIF.

This clone is medium-sized in the sample. A far larger clone lies a single base away; this is likely a read error. The sample has other DNA sequences that encode this CDR3 too. CDR3 region: CACDTLGDTGASDKLIF. The CDR3 DNA reads TGTGCCTGCGACACTCTGGGGGATACAGGAGCCTCCGATAAACTCATCTTT. This chain joins TRDV2 and TRDJ1; the match to TRDD3 covers 11 bases. Germline loops: CDR1 GEAIGNYY, CDR2 EKD. This CDR3 spans 17 amino acids.

This clone appeared a few times. A far more abundant clone sits one base away, making this likely a read error. The same CDR3 arises from other DNA sequences in this sample as well. V and J are TRDV2 and TRDJ1; TRDD3 matches at 8 bases. Germline CDR1 reads GEAIGNYY; CDR2 reads EKD. J gave up 8 bases and V 1 base, and 14 bases lay outside the gene matches. CDR3 length: 16 amino acids. The CDR3 sequence: CACDTVGDWENDKLIF. For the CDR3, the DNA is TGTGCCTGTGACACTGTGGGGGATTGGGAAAATGACAAACTCATCTTT.

A few counts support this clone. The protein TCRdb lists belongs to a much larger clone and differs from this DNA's translation at residue 5, which points to a read error; the protein shown is made from the DNA. The J gene is TRDJ3, the V gene TRDV2; 9 nucleotides match TRDD2. The CDR3 is 26 amino acids. V was pared by 3 bases and J by 1 base, with 30 bases of the junction left unmatched. Per the germline V gene, CDR1 is GEAIGNYY and CDR2 is EKD. Here the CDR3 reads CACDAVSLPTEERMEFRSWDTRQMFF. The DNA of the CDR3 is TGTGCCTGTGACGCCGTAAGCCTTCCTACGGAAGAGAGGATGGAGTTTAGGTCCTGGGACACCCGACAGATGTTTTTC.

For this clone: Given a far larger clone just one base away, this is likely a sequencing read error. The sample holds other DNA sequences that translate to the same CDR3. The rearrangement links TRDV2 to TRDJ1; weak D call: TRDD3 (6 bases). V was pared by 4 bases and J by 0 bases, with 17 bases between. Germline V lookup: CDR1 GEAIGNYY, CDR2 EKD. The CDR3 loop spans 16 amino acids. DNA for the CDR3: TGTGCCTGTGAGGCACTGGGAGTGGAGGACACCGATAAACTCATCTTT. It is translated as CACEALGVEDTDKLIF.

Only a few counts were recorded for this clone. The TCRdb record carries a much larger clone's protein, which differs from this DNA's translation at residue 4; a read error is the likely cause, and the protein listed here is the DNA translation. V and J are TRDV2 and TRDJ1; possible D gene TRDD3, 6 bases. Germline values: CDR1 GEAIGNYY, CDR2 EKD. Deletions cut 5 bases from V and 2 bases from J, with 32 bases between. The CDR3 contains 20 residues. DNA for the CDR3: TGTGCCTGTGTCACAATCGTCCCAGAAAGTTCGGGGGAATTTACCGATAAACTCATCTTT. Translation: CACVTIVPESSGEFTDKLIF.

About this clone itself: A read error is likely here: a far larger clone is one base away. Other DNA sequences in the sample encode the same CDR3. The chain carries TRDV2 and TRDJ1, with TRDD3 matching over 7 bases. With 1 base clipped from V and 4 bases from J, the junction kept 8 bases outside the gene matches. This CDR3 spans 15 amino acids. Germline V gene data show CDR1 as GEAIGNYY and CDR2 as EKD. CDR3 sequence (DNA): TGTGCCTGTGACACGGTTGGGGGGGATTACGATAAACTCATCTTT. It is translated as CACDTVGGDYDKLIF.

Turning to this clone: The translation of this DNA and the TCRdb protein of a much larger clone differ at residue 8, probably owing to a read error; the protein shown here is translated from the DNA. This chain uses TRDV2 with TRDJ1; possibly TRDD3 for D (6 bases). The CDR3 is 17 residues long. Germline CDR1 is GEAIGNYY and CDR2 is EKD. V was shortened by 1 base and J by 1 base, with 18 bases between the two germline ends. In nucleotides, the CDR3 is TGTGCCTGTGACACTCTGGGGATGACAACGGGCACCGATAAACTCATCTTT. The encoded protein is CACDTLGMTTGTDKLIF.

The CDR3 here is CACDLISSALLGDTTLYTDKLIF. CDR3 coding DNA: TGTGCCTGTGACCTAATTTCTTCCGCTCTACTGGGGGATACCACACTGTACACCGATAAACTCATCTTT. The chain is built from TRDV2 and TRDJ1; 12 nucleotides match TRDD3. The CDR3 is made up of 23 amino acids. Germline trimming cut 3 bases from V and 0 bases from J; bases unmatched to any gene: 25. CDR1 GEAIGNYY and CDR2 EKD come from the germline V gene.

In regard to this clone: TCRdb pairs this DNA with a much larger clone's protein that differs at residue 4, likely a read error; the protein shown was translated from the DNA. The chain uses TRDV2 and TRDJ1; 13 positions match TRDD3. Per germline, CDR1 GEAIGNYY and CDR2 EKD. J gave up 8 bases and V 5 bases, and 16 bases lay outside the gene matches. This CDR3 spans 17 amino acids. The CDR3 nucleotides read TGTGCCTGTGTCAATATACTGGGGGATACGGAACCGTTGAAACTCATCTTT. Its translation is CACVNILGDTEPLKLIF.